This T cell receptor (beta chain) was obtained from a study of CD8 T cells in ankylosing spondylitis. Whole-study results and caveats: Earlier work had already found some motif variants in reactive arthritis synovial fluid and blood. Characteristic, it appeared, of ankylosing spondylitis blood was a TCR beta motif of eight or nine highly homologous variants. Reports say disease-linked clones showed up significantly more in matched ankylosing spondylitis synovial fluid.

This clonotype was seen a few times. Its matching antigen is unknown. TCRdb reanalysed the 5' RACE reads using MiXCR and keeps one entry per CDR3 protein. The table includes 180,000 or so distinct CDR3 sequences, around 10% detected once. Germline CDR1 and CDR2: MDHEN and SYDVKM. V gave up 8 bases and J gave up 4 bases; unmatched junction bases: 11. This CDR3 comprises 15 residues. The sequence derives from a male donor with ankylosing spondylitis or in good health (not recorded which). What was sequenced was blood, either unsorted or a sorted T cell fraction (not recorded which). V usage is TRBV28 and J usage is TRBJ1-2; the match to TRBD1 covers 9 bases. CDR3 sequence (DNA): TGTGCCAGCGTCCGGACAGGGGCCGGCGCCTATGGCTACACCTTC. Protein product: CASVRTGAGAYGYTF.